The TCR beta chain under discussion was sequenced for a study of human T cells and chemical hapten exposure (dated by TCRdb to 2020 to 2023). General notes on the study: For sensitization, 2% DPC in acetone was applied to a roughly 2 cm by roughly 2 cm area of upper inner arm skin. Weekly therapeutic DPC doses were additionally applied to the scalp of patients throughout the approximately 23-week study period. Patch testing was done on the upper back using Finn chambers containing 0.01% DPC, and results were scored after 6 days according to International Contact Dermatitis Research Group standards. Most of the patients in the cohort were female, and the cohort covered alopecia areata with under or over 50% scalp involvement, alopecia totalis and alopecia universalis. Libraries were pooled for sequencing, and variation in per-sample TCR yields was attributed mainly to small differences in library volumes within the pool. This study followed changes in the peripheral blood TCR repertoire in vivo during primary and secondary sensitization of alopecia patients to the hapten diphenylcyclopropenone (DPC). Blood samples were taken from patients before sensitization (week 0) and at 2, 6 and about 24 weeks after DPC sensitization. About 28 alopecia patients gave blood for TCR sequencing at one to four time points (pre-sensitization, 2, 6 and 24 weeks).

This clonotype was picked up a small number of times. The antigen it binds to is not known. No clone much larger than this one lies a single base away; base qualities are absent. Library creation used RACE. Sequencing used a NextSeq 500. During library preparation, unique molecular identifiers were attached to individual cDNA molecules so that TCRs could be counted quantitatively and reproducibly. From each blood RNA sample, both TCR alpha and TCR beta chains were sequenced. In the original analysis: Samples had a median of roughly 91,000 TCRs, with a range from about 23,224 to 750,000. The Decombinator software suite was used to annotate V, J and CDR3 in the TCR reads. To make PS versus PT1 abundance plots, every sample was subsampled to the same number of TCRs (28,000). TCRs were defined as expanded if absent before sensitization and observed at least eight times at the 2-week time point. The raw public data were reprocessed by TCRdb itself: fastp quality trimming at Q25, MiXCR clonotype calling, in-frame beta chains only. Identical CDR3 proteins give one entry, which carries the most common genes and DNA. The V and J calls reflect TCRdb's pipeline rather than the authors' work. This sample holds about 380,000 distinct CDR3 sequences; more than 5% were observed only once. The ten largest account for about 5% of the sample.

Overall study outcomes, separate from this receptor: After repeated subsampling, the strength of the expansion versus patch-test correlation and the threshold at which it became significant changed. Compared with pre-sensitization or healthy control sets, expanded TCRs formed significantly more large CDR3 similarity clusters, which is consistent with antigen-driven responses. Patch test score was positively correlated with the number of PT1 expanded TCRs, with significance at thresholds 8, 16 and 32 but not at 4. DPC sensitization did not change the number of TCRs with a frequency above 1 in 1000, and there was no evidence of changes in global repertoire structure. Because every patient had alopecia, a presumed autoimmune disease, the patients' immune response might differ from that of healthy individuals.

The V and J ends are trimmed by 10 bases and 2 bases, leaving 13 bases between them. The CDR3 goes from the cysteine to the phenylalanine over 13 residues. The DNA shown is the 39-base CDR3, in frame from base 1. What the time point label conveys for this sample: patch test 2, 6 weeks after DPC sensitization. The sample's treatment or condition label, in plain terms: therapeutic diphenylcyclopropenone sensitization with weekly scalp DPC. At every patch-test visit, the blood draw took place before the patch test was put on. Patients were considered eligible if aged 18 to 70, diagnosed with alopecia and deemed suitable for DPC therapy, and patients were excluded if pregnant. Unfractionated whole blood was collected in Tempus Blood RNA tubes, and total RNA was extracted from that blood.

The sequence derives from a woman aged 18-35 years with alopecia areata. Some clones in this sample may be carry-over from other donors' samples. The sequences come from whole blood, collected in connection with sensitization to the hapten diphenylcyclopropenone (DPC). Recombination connected TRBV12-3 or TRBV12-4 to TRBJ2-3; TRBD2 is a possible D gene, resting on 6 matching bases. The nucleotides read TGTGCCACAGGAGGGGATTACACAGATACGCAGTATTTT. Protein translation: CATGGDYTDTQYF.